The 29 T cell receptor beta chains below come from one sample, sequenced in a study of T-cell reconstitution after alpha-beta-depleted transplantation in children. Unique molecular identifiers tagged the TCRbeta library. TCRdb reprocessed the PCR reads via MiXCR and lists one record per CDR3 protein. The sample carries about 360,000 distinct CDR3 sequences, roughly 15% recorded once. Sequencing used PBMCs, obtained from the stem cell graft. The receptors here all came from a human donor who donated a stem cell graft to a child with Fanconi anemia.

The gene calls are TRBV20-1 and TRBJ2-1, with D uncertain. The CDR3 has 10 amino acids. The V end lost 5 bases, the J end lost 7 bases, and 6 bases lay between the germline ends. Per germline, CDR1 DFQATT and CDR2 SNEGSKA (reference sequence). The CDR3 DNA reads as TGCAGTGCTGGTACTAATGAGCAGTTCTTC. Amino acids: CSAGTNEQFF.

The chain uses TRBV5-1 and TRBJ2-5, with D possibly being TRBD1 or TRBD2 (5 bases each). Trimming shortened V by 3 bases and J by 4 bases, and 16 bases separated the two germline ends. The V gene's germline CDR1 is SGHRS and CDR2 YFSETQ. This CDR3 region has 15 residues. In DNA form, the CDR3 reads TGCGCCAGCAGCTCTAGGGTAGAGGGGTCAGAGACCCAGTACTTC. Translating it yields CASSSRVEGSETQYF.

This clonotype was observed at least ten times. The CDR3 bases are TGTGCCAGCAGTCCCTGGACAGGGGGGAACACTGAAGCTTTCTTT. Protein sequence: CASSPWTGGNTEAFF. The chain uses TRBV12-3 or TRBV12-4 and TRBJ1-1; 10 nucleotides agree with TRBD1. The CDR3 has 15 amino acids. V lost 5 bases, J lost 1 base, and 4 bases stayed unmatched.

This clonotype was counted only a few times. J is TRBJ1-1 and V is TRBV6-2 or TRBV6-3; the D gene is possibly TRBD1 (5 bases). This CDR3 spans 15 amino acids. Trimming removed 1 base at V and 1 base at J, with 10 bases between. The germline gives CDR1 MNHEY, CDR2 SVGEGT. The CDR3, as DNA: TGTGCCAGCAGTTACTTTGGTACAGGGAACACTGAAGCTTTCTTT. Encoded protein: CASSYFGTGNTEAFF.

This chain connects TRBV4-2 to TRBJ2-7, with 9 bases aligning to TRBD1. Trimming cost V 1 base and J 5 bases; bases outside gene matches: 12. The length of the CDR3 is 17 residues. Per germline, CDR1 LGHNA and CDR2 YNFKEQ. The CDR3 DNA is TGTGCCAGCAGCCAAGCATCTTCCGGGACAGGGTGGCACGAGCAGTACTTC. Amino acids: CASSQASSGTGWHEQYF.

The chain joins TRBV20-1 to TRBJ2-1; D remains ambiguous. V lost 6 bases to trimming and J lost 8 bases, with 11 bases between them. Germline CDR1 is DFQATT and CDR2 is SNEGSKA (reference sequence). This CDR3 contains 11 residues. Here the CDR3 DNA reads TGCAGTGCCGACGCTTACCATGAGCAGTTCTTC. Translation gives CSADAYHEQFF.

The V and J genes are TRBV7-8 and TRBJ2-2, with 7 bases aligning to TRBD1. The CDR3 contains 14 residues. V shed 4 bases and J 3 bases; nucleotides not matched to a gene: 2. Germline CDR1 SGHVS, CDR2 FQNEAQ. In nucleotides, the CDR3 is TGTGCCAGCAGCTCCGGGACAGACACCGGGGAGCTGTTTTTT. This translates into CASSSGTDTGELFF.

This clonotype was detected many times. This chain links TRBV10-2 with TRBJ2-1; TRBD1 aligns across 7 bases. J was trimmed by 3 bases and V by 7 bases; bases with no gene match: 9. The CDR3 is 15 amino acids. CDR1 is WSHSY and CDR2 is SAAADI in the germline V gene. CDR3 sequence: CASTRQGFIYNEQFF. The CDR3 coding sequence is TGCGCCAGCACCCGACAGGGCTTCATCTACAATGAGCAGTTCTTC.

In its sample, this clonotype was seen many times. The J gene is TRBJ2-7, the V gene TRBV7-2, with D uncertain. The ends were cut back, 5 bases at V and 5 bases at J, with 16 bases in the middle. The CDR3 has 14 amino acids. The germline CDR1 and CDR2 sequences are SGHTA and FQGNSA. The CDR3 DNA sequence: TGTGCCAGCAGCCCCAGGTGGGGTGGAGACGAGCAGTACTTC. It encodes CASSPRWGGDEQYF.

The V gene is TRBV5-1, the J gene TRBJ2-3; the match to TRBD1 covers 9 bases. The germline CDR1 and CDR2 sequences are SGHRS and YFSETQ. J lost 4 bases, V lost 5 bases, and 5 bases had no gene match. CDR3 size: 14 residues. DNA of the CDR3: TGCGCCAGCAGGGAACAGGGGGCAGCAGATACGCAGTATTTT. Encoded protein: CASREQGAADTQYF.

The rearrangement uses TRBV6-2 or TRBV6-3 and TRBJ2-7; 7 bases agree with TRBD1. Trimming took 6 bases from V and 0 from J; bases not matched to a gene: 5. Germline CDR1 reads MNHEY; CDR2 reads SVGEGT. The CDR3 loop spans 14 amino acids. DNA of the CDR3: TGTGCCAGCAGGAGGGGGCGAGGCTCCTACGAGCAGTACTTC. It codes for CASRRGRGSYEQYF.

Only a few counts were recorded for this clonotype. V usage is TRBV29-1 and J usage is TRBJ2-3; 14 nucleotides match TRBD2. The J segment lost 6 bases and the V segment lost 7 bases, leaving 9 bases of the junction unmatched. The CDR3 has 15 amino acids. Germline CDR1 reads SQVTM; CDR2 reads ANQGSEA. The CDR3: CSAPGLAGATDTQYF. As DNA, the CDR3 is TGCAGCGCACCGGGACTAGCGGGGGCCACCGATACGCAGTATTTT.

This clonotype has at least ten counts. The CDR3 reads CSVEKGGLGYTF. CDR3 DNA sequence: TGCAGCGTTGAAAAGGGGGGTCTTGGCTACACCTTC. The chain recombines TRBV29-1 with TRBJ1-2; tentatively, D is TRBD1 (6 bases). The germline V gene has CDR1 SQVTM and CDR2 ANQGSEA. The V end lost 2 bases, the J end lost 7 bases, and 11 bases lay between the germline ends. The CDR3 sequence is 12 residues long.

This chain connects TRBV10-3 to TRBJ1-1, with a weak D call TRBD1 (6 bases). CDR1 and CDR2 from the germline V gene are ENHRY and SYGVKD. This CDR3 has 12 residues. Trimming shortened V by 7 bases and J by 3 bases, and 9 bases separated the two germline ends. CDR3 amino acids: CAIKRGDTEAFF. In nucleotides, the CDR3 is TGTGCCATCAAAAGGGGGGACACTGAAGCTTTCTTT.

V is TRBV2 and J is TRBJ2-3, with 7 nucleotides matching TRBD2. The CDR3 length is 14 residues. After removal of 6 bases from V and 2 bases from J, the junction contained 5 bases not matched to a gene. CDR1 is SNHLY, CDR2 FYNNEI, per germline. CDR3 coding DNA: TGTGCCAGCAGCGGAGCGGGGACCACAGATACGCAGTATTTT. This translates into CASSGAGTTDTQYF. Looking up the rest from reference TRBV2 and TRBJ2-3 gives the full variable domain: EPEVTQTPSHQVTQMGQEVILRCVPISNHLYFYWYRQILGQKVEFLVSFYNNEISEKSEIFDDQFSVERPDGSNFTLKIRSTKLEDSAMYFCASSGAGTTDTQYFGPGTRLTVL.

This clonotype was counted many times. The gene calls are TRBV27 and TRBJ1-4; tentatively, D is TRBD1 (6 bases). Looked up from germline, CDR1 is MNHEY and CDR2 is SMNVEV (reference sequence). Trimming stripped 6 bases from V and 7 bases from J, with 27 bases between. This CDR3 comprises 18 residues. In DNA, the CDR3 is TGTGCCAGCAGCCGAAAGGGGGGAGGTACAGGGTTGGCTGAAAAACTGTTTTTT. This gives the protein CASSRKGGGTGLAEKLFF.

The table lists this clonotype with a few counts. The gene calls are TRBV3-1 and TRBJ1-2, with D hard to call. V lost 4 bases, J lost 13 bases, and 22 bases lay in between. This CDR3 spans 14 amino acids. Per the germline V gene, CDR1 is LGHDT and CDR2 is YNNKEL (reference sequence). In nucleotides, the CDR3 is TGTGCCAGCAGCCTCCTTAGAACAGCTGAGCTCTCCACCTTC. Protein: CASSLLRTAELSTF.

This chain joins TRBV2 and TRBJ1-5; D might be TRBD1 (5 bases). V lost 1 base, J lost 3 bases, and 10 bases lay in between. The CDR3 length is 15 residues. Germline CDR1 SNHLY, CDR2 FYNNEI. In nucleotides, the CDR3 is TGTGCCAGCAGTGAAGGGGGGGGTCCCAATCAGCCCCAGCATTTT. Translation gives CASSEGGGPNQPQHF.

This rearrangement joins TRBV12-3 or TRBV12-4 to TRBJ2-3, with D perhaps matching TRBD1 (6 bases). The CDR3 covers 14 residues. Trimming removed 5 bases at V and 4 bases at J, with 13 bases between. The CDR3 region has the DNA TGTGCCAGCAGTCCCCGACAGGAAGCAGATACGCAGTATTTT. Translation gives CASSPRQEADTQYF.

The table lists this clonotype with a few counts. The rearrangement joins TRBV7-3 to TRBJ2-7; 8 bases are shared with TRBD1. Germline V gene lookup returns CDR1 SGHTA and CDR2 FQGTGA. This CDR3 has 16 amino acids. V gave up 0 bases and J gave up 2 bases; unmatched junction bases: 6. The CDR3 region is CASSLTGGTGAYEQYF. Written as DNA, the CDR3 is TGTGCCAGCAGCTTAACCGGAGGGACAGGAGCCTACGAGCAGTACTTC.

CDR3 bases: TGTGCCAGCAGTCCTACAGGGTGGGAGCAGTACTTC. The encoded protein is CASSPTGWEQYF. The chain joins TRBV12-3 or TRBV12-4 to TRBJ2-7; D may be TRBD1 (6 bases). The CDR3 runs 12 residues. The germline V and J ends were trimmed by 5 bases and 7 bases, with 12 bases remaining between them.

Many counts were recorded for this clonotype. J is TRBJ1-1 and V is TRBV7-9; possible D gene TRBD1, 5 bases. Germline-derived CDR1 and CDR2 are SEHNR and FQNEAQ (reference sequence). CDR3 length: 14 residues. Trimming removed 3 bases at V and 4 bases at J, with 12 bases between. The CDR3, as DNA: TGTGCCAGCAGCTTGCAGGGTAGATCCACTGAAGCTTTCTTT. It specifies CASSLQGRSTEAFF. Full variable domain (missing parts from reference TRBV7-9 and TRBJ1-1): DTGVSQNPRHKITKRGQNVTFRCDPISEHNRLYWYRQTLGQGPEFLTYFQNEAQLEKSRLLSDRFSAERPKGSFSTLEIQRTEQGDSAMYLCASSLQGRSTEAFFGQGTRLTVV.

This chain connects TRBV27 to TRBJ2-2, with 7 bases aligning to TRBD1. The CDR3 length is 16 residues. The germline V gene encodes CDR1 MNHEY and CDR2 SMNVEV (reference sequence). V gave up 5 bases and J gave up 2 bases; unmatched junction bases: 8. The CDR3, as DNA: TGTGCCAGCAGTATTACCGGGACAGCCAACACCGGGGAGCTGTTTTTT. The encoded protein is CASSITGTANTGELFF.

The genes are TRBV18 and TRBJ2-6, with D perhaps TRBD1 (5 bases). Trimming left V 3 bases short and J 0 bases short, with 12 bases between. The CDR3 is made up of 17 amino acids. Germline-derived CDR1 and CDR2 are KGHSH and LQKENI. The CDR3 loop reads CASSPTVGASGANVLTF. CDR3 bases: TGTGCCAGCTCACCCACGGTTGGGGCCTCTGGGGCCAACGTCCTGACTTTC.

This clonotype has more than one count but fewer than ten. V is TRBV5-1 and J is TRBJ1-5; D is undetermined. CDR1 is SGHRS and CDR2 is YFSETQ in the germline V gene. V was clipped by 0 bases and J by 9 bases, with 10 bases between them. CDR3 length equals 13 residues. The CDR3 sequence is CASSLGPQRPQHF. CDR3 in DNA: TGCGCCAGCAGCTTGGGCCCTCAAAGGCCCCAGCATTTT.

To note about this clonotype: The germline gene is not matched at one end of the junction; a read error may be the cause. The chain recombines TRBV6-5 with TRBJ2-7, with 10 bases aligning to TRBD1. The CDR3 spans 16 residues. Looked up from germline, CDR1 is MNHEY and CDR2 is SVGAGI. CDR3 in amino acids: CASSLSPGQGSYDQYF. In DNA form, the CDR3 reads TGTGCCAGCAGTTTATCGCCGGGACAGGGGTCATACGATCAGTACTTC.

The chain employs TRBV30 and TRBJ1-1; no definite D call. The V gene's germline CDR1 is GTSNPN and CDR2 SVGIG (reference sequence). The CDR3 has 15 amino acids. V shed 2 bases and J shed 4 bases, with 17 bases lying between them. The CDR3 region has the DNA TGTGCCTGGAGTCTTGGCGAATCTTGGGGCACTGAAGCTTTCTTT. Protein: CAWSLGESWGTEAFF.

This clonotype has ten or more counts. V gene TRBV10-1 combines with J gene TRBJ2-3; D gene unclear. Between the trimmed V and J ends, which lost 9 bases and 0 bases, there was a span of 10 bases. Germline CDR1 and CDR2: WNHNN and SYGVQD (reference sequence). The CDR3 has 13 amino acids. The CDR3 bases are TGCGCCAGTAGAAGAACTAGCACAGATACGCAGTATTTT. It translates to CASRRTSTDTQYF.

This clonotype was detected ten times or more. The CDR3 is CASSLILGGNEQFF. CDR3 in DNA: TGTGCCAGCAGCTTAATCTTAGGCGGGAATGAGCAGTTCTTC. The rearrangement uses TRBV7-6 and TRBJ2-1; a weak D match, TRBD2 (5 bases). The CDR3 length is 14 residues. The V end lost 2 bases, the J end lost 7 bases, and 12 bases lay between the germline ends. Germline values: CDR1 SGHVS, CDR2 FNYEAQ.